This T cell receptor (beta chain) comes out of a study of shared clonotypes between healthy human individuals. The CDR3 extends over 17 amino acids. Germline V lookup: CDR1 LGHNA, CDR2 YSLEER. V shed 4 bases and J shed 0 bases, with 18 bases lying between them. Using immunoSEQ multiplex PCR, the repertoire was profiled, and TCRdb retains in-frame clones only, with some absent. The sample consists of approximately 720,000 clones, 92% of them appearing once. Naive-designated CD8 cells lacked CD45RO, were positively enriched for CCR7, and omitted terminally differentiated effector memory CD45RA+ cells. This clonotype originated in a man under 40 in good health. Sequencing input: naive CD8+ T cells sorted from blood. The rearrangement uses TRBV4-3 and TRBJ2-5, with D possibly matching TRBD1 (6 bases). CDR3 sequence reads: CASSPDARTAYQETQYF. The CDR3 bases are TGCGCCAGCAGCCCCGATGCTCGGACAGCCTACCAAGAGACCCAGTACTTC.